Each of the 4 T cell receptor beta chains below was sequenced from the same sample in a study of post-analysis software for immune sequencing data (dated by TCRdb to about 2015). No antigen has been identified for these receptors. What the work shows at the level of the full study, not this receptor alone: Significantly higher frequencies in patients than in controls were found for roughly 5 TRBV segments, including TRBV5-6, TRBV5-1 and TRBV20-1.

To prepare the library, PCR was applied. Sequencing used an Illumina HiSeq 2500. To reduce PCR and sequencing biases, unique molecular identifiers were built into the TCR beta cDNA libraries. TCRdb reran the public reads through fastp at Q25 and MiXCR, keeping productive beta chains. Every entry covers one CDR3 protein and lists the most common genes and DNA from its rows. For this sample the table gives 750,000 to 950,000 distinct CDR3 sequences, of which about 53% were detected only once. The ten largest clonotypes hold approximately 4.5% of the sample. The sequencing sample was made of blood. The receptors were sampled from a girl between 10 and 17 years old with multiple sclerosis.

The chain recombines TRBV7-9 with TRBJ2-3, with 16 bases identical to TRBD2. The CDR3 loop spans 18 amino acids. Germline assignment: CDR1 SEHNR and CDR2 FQNEAQ (reference sequence). Trimming cost V 3 bases and J 2 bases; bases outside gene matches: 5. The CDR3 here is CASSLGLAGGLVTDTQYF. The CDR3 DNA follows: TGTGCCAGCAGCTTGGGACTAGCGGGGGGGCTTGTCACAGATACGCAGTATTTT.

This clonotype has more than one count but fewer than ten. This CDR3 reads CASSSDSGRSNVLTF. CDR3 nucleotides: TGCGCCAGCAGCTCGGACTCAGGACGGTCCAACGTCCTGACTTTC. The chain couples TRBV5-1 to TRBJ2-6; possibly TRBD2 for D (5 bases). The germline V gene has CDR1 SGHRS and CDR2 YFSETQ. The V end was cut by 3 bases, the J end by 8 bases, with 15 bases between. The CDR3 totals 15 residues.

The chain employs TRBV7-9 and TRBJ2-4; 10 bases fit TRBD2. Near its end, the DNA agrees better with TRBJ2-5, so the J call may be wrong. This CDR3 comprises 16 residues. In germline, CDR1 is SEHNR, CDR2 FQNEAQ (reference sequence). The CDR3 reads CASSPQREGHGETQYF. In DNA form, the CDR3 reads TGTGCCAGCAGCCCGCAGCGGGAGGGCCATGGAGAGACCCAGTACTTC.

The V and J genes are TRBV5-1 and TRBJ1-4, with a tentative D call TRBD1 (5 bases). The CDR3 has 15 amino acids. Germline V gene sequence: CDR1 SGHRS, CDR2 YFSETQ. V lost 0 bases, J lost 10 bases, and 16 bases lay in between. CDR3 bases: TGCGCCAGCAGCTTGGCCACCGGGACGGGCGGAAAACTGTTTTTT. Protein product: CASSLATGTGGKLFF. Variable domain in full (rest from reference TRBV5-1 and TRBJ1-4): KAGVTQTPRYLIKTRGQQVTLSCSPISGHRSVSWYQQTPGQGLQFLFEYFSETQRNKGNFPGRFSGRQFSNSRSEMNVSTLELGDSALYLCASSLATGTGGKLFFGSGTQLSVL.